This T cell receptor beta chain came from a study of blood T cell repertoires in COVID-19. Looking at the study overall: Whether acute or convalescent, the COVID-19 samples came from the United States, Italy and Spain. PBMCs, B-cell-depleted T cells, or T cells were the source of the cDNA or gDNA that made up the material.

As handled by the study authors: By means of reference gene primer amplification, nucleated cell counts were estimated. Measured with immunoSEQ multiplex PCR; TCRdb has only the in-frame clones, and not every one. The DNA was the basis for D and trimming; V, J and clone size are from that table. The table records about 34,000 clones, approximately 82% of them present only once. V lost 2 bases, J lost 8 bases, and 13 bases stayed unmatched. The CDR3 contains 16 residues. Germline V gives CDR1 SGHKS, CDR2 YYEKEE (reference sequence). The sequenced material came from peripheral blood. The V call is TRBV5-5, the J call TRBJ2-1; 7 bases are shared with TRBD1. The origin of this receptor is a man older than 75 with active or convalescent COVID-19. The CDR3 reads CASSLGPETGFDEQFF. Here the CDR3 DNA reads TGTGCCAGCAGCTTAGGTCCTGAGACAGGGTTCGATGAGCAGTTCTTC.